This paragraph covers one T cell receptor beta chain sequence. The antigen remains undetermined. V lost 0 bases, J lost 9 bases, and 11 bases stayed unmatched. CDR3 size: 15 residues. CDR1 is MGHRA and CDR2 is YSYEKL in the germline V gene. This sample is part of a study of circulating tumor DNA in untreated peripheral T-cell lymphoma. The protocol was immunoSEQ multiplex PCR, while the TCRdb copy is restricted to in-frame clones and leaves out a portion. The table includes several hundred clones, 85% detected once. Study-wide points: After two cycles, ctDNA cleared in 30% to 45% of serially sampled patients. Two patients with persistent post-therapy ctDNA stayed in remission.

This sequence was found in a human donor with peripheral T-cell lymphoma. The sample taken for sequencing was cell-free DNA from blood serum. The chain is built from TRBV4-1 and TRBJ2-7; 7 bases map to TRBD1. The CDR3: CASSQEPTGLGVQYF. The CDR3 DNA reads as TGCGCCAGCAGCCAAGAACCGACAGGGTTGGGGGTGCAGTACTTC.